The next 13 T cell receptor beta chains were all read from a single sample in a study of CD8+CD57+ T cells in acquired aplastic anemia. Both TCR beta VDJ combination and CDR3 sequence profiling were carried out. Genomic DNA was the template for this profiling. TCRdb independently ran MiXCR on the reads; one entry per CDR3 protein. This repertoire shows around 140,000 distinct CDR3 sequences, less than 45% found once; its top ten account for 6.5% to 10%. Sequenced sample: sorted CD4+, CD8+, or CD8+CD57+ T cells (not recorded which) from PBMCs. The receptor set was obtained from a human donor in good health, serving as a control.

This clonotype showed up many times. The rearrangement joins TRBV6-1 to TRBJ1-2, with 7 bases aligning to TRBD1. The germline V gene has CDR1 MNHNS and CDR2 SASEGT. Trimming at V came to 3 bases and at J to 4 bases, leaving 8 bases not matched to a gene. CDR3 size: 15 residues. The CDR3 nucleotides are TGTGCCAGCAGTGAGGGAGGGGGACAGATCTATGGCTACACCTTC. This sequence encodes CASSEGGGQIYGYTF.

This clonotype was seen ten or more times. The rearrangement uses TRBV5-1 and TRBJ1-4, with D hard to call. This CDR3 region has 14 residues. In germline, CDR1 is SGHRS, CDR2 YFSETQ. Trimming took 4 bases from V and 11 from J, leaving 18 bases between them. In nucleotides, the CDR3 is TGCGCCAGCAGCGCCACAGCCGTACGAAAGAAACTGTTTTTT. The encoded protein is CASSATAVRKKLFF.

The chain recombines TRBV25-1 with TRBJ1-6, with TRBD1 as a possible D gene (5 bases). Between the trimmed V and J ends, which lost 5 bases and 4 bases, there was a span of 15 bases. The V gene's germline CDR1 is MGHDK and CDR2 SYGVNS. The CDR3 has 16 amino acids. The CDR3 region is CASSWVGADYNSPLHF. CDR3 nucleotide sequence: TGTGCCAGCAGTTGGGTAGGGGCGGATTATAATTCACCCCTCCACTTT.

The chain couples TRBV13 to TRBJ1-1; D is perhaps TRBD1 (6 bases). The length of the CDR3 is 15 residues. V lost 3 bases, J lost 1 base, and 12 bases lay in between. The germline V gene encodes CDR1 PRHDT and CDR2 FYEKMQ (reference sequence). CDR3 sequence reads: CASSFKTGTNTEAFF. The CDR3 nucleotides are TGTGCCAGCAGCTTTAAAACAGGGACGAACACTGAAGCTTTCTTT.

This clonotype came up many times. This chain uses TRBV20-1 with TRBJ2-1; 7 nucleotides line up with TRBD2. CDR1 and CDR2 from the germline V gene are DFQATT and SNEGSKA (reference sequence). After removal of 5 bases from V and 0 bases from J, the junction contained 10 bases not matched to a gene. The CDR3 consists of 16 residues. This chain's CDR3 is CSARNSGPRSYNEQFF. The DNA of the CDR3 is TGCAGTGCTCGTAATAGCGGGCCTCGCTCCTACAATGAGCAGTTCTTC.

The V call is TRBV10-3, the J call TRBJ2-5, with TRBD2 as a possible D gene (6 bases). Germline V gives CDR1 ENHRY, CDR2 SYGVKD. The CDR3 spans 13 residues. V lost 2 bases to trimming and J lost 2 bases, with 6 bases between them. The CDR3 region has the DNA TGTGCCATCAGTGAGCGGGGGCAAGAGACCCAGTACTTC. This gives the protein CAISERGQETQYF.

This clonotype has at least ten counts. The chain recombines TRBV20-1 with TRBJ2-1; no firm D call. V lost 2 bases and J lost 5, with 7 bases in between. This CDR3 is built from 12 residues. Germline V gives CDR1 DFQATT, CDR2 SNEGSKA (reference sequence). CDR3 sequence: CSARSSHNEQFF. The CDR3, as DNA: TGCAGTGCTAGATCCTCTCACAATGAGCAGTTCTTC.

This clonotype was seen repeatedly, ten times or more. The V gene is TRBV30, the J gene TRBJ1-4; D possibly corresponds to TRBD1 (5 bases). The CDR3 is made up of 13 amino acids. CDR1 GTSNPN and CDR2 SVGIG come from the germline V gene (reference sequence). V was cut by 3 bases and J by 8 bases, with 13 bases left in between. The CDR3 spells CAWSRQGGEKLFF. In nucleotides, the CDR3 is TGTGCCTGGAGCCGGCAGGGAGGAGAAAAACTGTTTTTT.

Of note for this clonotype: Being one base from a much bigger clone, this may be a read error. The V and J genes are TRBV11-2 and TRBJ2-1; D remains unclear. Germline V gene sequence: CDR1 SGHAT, CDR2 FQNNGV. The CDR3 covers 14 residues. CDR3 coding DNA: TGTGCCACCCTGTACGGTAGCTCCTACGATGAGCAGTTCTTC. This codes for CATLYGSSYDEQFF.

This chain links TRBV28 with TRBJ2-7; a weak D match, TRBD2 (6 bases). There are 16 residues in the CDR3. The germline CDR1 and CDR2 sequences are MDHEN and SYDVKM. Deletions cut 4 bases from V and 2 bases from J, with 18 bases between. CDR3 sequence: CASSSALGRIPYEQYF. CDR3 nucleotides: TGTGCCAGCAGTTCCGCCCTTGGGAGGATTCCCTACGAGCAGTACTTC.

This clonotype was seen ten or more times. The V call is TRBV20-1, the J call TRBJ2-3; 7 bases are shared with TRBD1. CDR3 length: 17 residues. Trimming removed 0 bases from V and 1 base from J; junction bases left unmatched: 10. The V gene's germline CDR1 is DFQATT and CDR2 SNEGSKA (reference sequence). As DNA, the CDR3 is TGCAGTGCTAGAGATTTCCGGACAGGTTTCGGCACAGATACGCAGTATTTT. Encoded protein: CSARDFRTGFGTDTQYF.

This clonotype was picked up many times. The chain couples TRBV6-2 or TRBV6-3 to TRBJ1-2; 8 positions match TRBD1. V was clipped by 5 bases and J by 6 bases; unmatched bases: 5. This CDR3 comprises 13 residues. CDR1 is MNHEY, CDR2 SVGEGT, per germline. As DNA, the CDR3 is TGTGCCAGCAGTAACGGACAGGGCGATGGCTACACCTTC. Amino acids: CASSNGQGDGYTF.

This clonotype was counted only a few times. The chain employs TRBV28 and TRBJ1-5, with a possible D match to TRBD1 (5 bases). Germline CDR1 and CDR2: MDHEN and SYDVKM. This CDR3 is 15 amino acids long. V was pared by 7 bases and J by 4 bases, with 17 bases between. In DNA, the CDR3 is TGTGCCAGCAATCAGCAGGGAAAAGGTAATCAGCCCCAGCATTTT. Encoded protein: CASNQQGKGNQPQHF.